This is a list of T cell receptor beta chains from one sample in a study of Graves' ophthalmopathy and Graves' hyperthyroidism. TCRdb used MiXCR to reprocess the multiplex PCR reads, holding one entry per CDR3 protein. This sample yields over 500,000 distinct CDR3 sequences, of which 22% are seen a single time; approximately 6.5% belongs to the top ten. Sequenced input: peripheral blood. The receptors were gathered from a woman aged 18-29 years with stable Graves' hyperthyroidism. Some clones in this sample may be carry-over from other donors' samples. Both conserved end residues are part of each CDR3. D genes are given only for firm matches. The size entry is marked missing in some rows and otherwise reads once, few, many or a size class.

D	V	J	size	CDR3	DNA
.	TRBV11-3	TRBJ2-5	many	CASSLGTTGTQETQYF	TGTGCCAGCAGCTTAGGGACCACAGGGACTCAAGAGACCCAGTACTTC
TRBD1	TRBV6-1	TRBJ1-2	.	CASSPRDRANYGYTF	TGTGCCAGCAGTCCCCGGGACAGAGCTAACTATGGCTACACCTTC
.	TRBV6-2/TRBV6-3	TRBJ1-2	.	CASSYVGDNYGYTF	TGTGCCAGCAGTTACGTGGGCGATAACTATGGCTACACCTTC
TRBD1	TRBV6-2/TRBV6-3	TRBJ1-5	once	CASSTLGQGRVSNQPQHF	TGTGCCAGCAGTACCCTTGGACAGGGTAGGGTTAGCAATCAGCCCCAGCATTTT
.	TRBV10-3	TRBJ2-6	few	CAISGAPQVPNSGANVLTF	TGTGCCATCAGTGGGGCCCCCCAGGTCCCTAACTCTGGGGCCAACGTCCTGACTTTC
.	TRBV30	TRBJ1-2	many	CAWTWADEGYGYTF	TGTGCCTGGACCTGGGCAGACGAGGGCTATGGCTACACCTTC
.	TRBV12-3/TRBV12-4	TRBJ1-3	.	CASSPGLRSGNTIYF	TGTGCCAGCAGTCCAGGGCTAAGGTCTGGAAACACCATATATTTT
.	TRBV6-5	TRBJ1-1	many	CASSYLGRGNTEAFF	TGTGCCAGCAGTTACTTGGGCAGGGGGAACACTGAAGCTTTCTTT
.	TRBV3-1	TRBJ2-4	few	CASSPSGSGRIQYF	TGTGCCAGCAGCCCCTCAGGGTCTGGGAGGATTCAGTACTTC
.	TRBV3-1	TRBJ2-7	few	CASSQDLVGTYEQYF	TGTGCCAGCAGCCAAGATCTGGTCGGAACCTACGAGCAGTACTTC
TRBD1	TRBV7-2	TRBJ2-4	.	CASSPPRDRGYIQYF	TGTGCCAGCAGCCCGCCCCGGGACAGGGGCTACATTCAGTACTTC
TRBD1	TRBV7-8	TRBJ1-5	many	CASSLLTGGNQPQHF	TGTGCCAGCAGCCTACTTACAGGGGGCAATCAGCCCCAGCATTTT
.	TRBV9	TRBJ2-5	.	CASTSGPAGQETQYF	TGTGCCAGCACAAGTGGGCCTGCGGGGCAAGAGACCCAGTACTTC
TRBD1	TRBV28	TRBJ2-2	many	CASITGQANTGELFF	TGTGCCAGCATAACCGGACAGGCGAACACCGGGGAGCTGTTTTTT
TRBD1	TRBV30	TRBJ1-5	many	CAWSTQGGQPQHF	TGTGCCTGGAGTACACAGGGGGGACAGCCCCAGCATTTT